These T cell receptor beta chains were read from a single sample in a study of cytomegalovirus exposure and HLA in healthy donors. The assay was immunoSEQ multiplex PCR, and TCRdb's table has in-frame clones only and misses some. Of around 140,000 clones in the sample, 80% to 85% are singletons; the top ten hold about 7.4%. Input material: PBMCs. The receptors shown here come from a woman aged 45-59 years in good health and CMV-seropositive. Both conserved end residues are part of each CDR3. Fields, in order: J gene, V gene, CDR3 protein.

TRBJ1-2 | TRBV6-6 | CAALQGGRSYGYTF
TRBJ2-1 | TRBV10-3 | CAISLDRQAYNEQFF
- | TRBV5-6 | CASQPAGGGPSYEQYF
TRBJ2-1 | TRBV2 | CASSAGSYNEQFF
TRBJ2-1 | TRBV14 | CASSQGHIPYNEQFF
TRBJ2-7 | TRBV27 | CASSPGVTYEQYF
TRBJ2-1 | TRBV6-1 | CASSELVAGGPSNEQFF
TRBJ1-5 | TRBV27 | CASSSLPRRANQPQHF
TRBJ1-5 | TRBV28 | CASSLAGNIVNQPQHF
TRBJ1-2 | TRBV7-2 | CASSVGPDRLPGYTF
TRBJ1-2 | TRBV19 | CASRPLTGRPGYTF
TRBJ1-1 | TRBV2 | CASSESPYGEAFF